One sample yielded the 12 T cell receptor beta chains listed below, sequenced in a study of neurological immune-mediated disorders. Each CDR3 protein gets one entry after TCRdb re-called the 5' RACE reads with MiXCR. The sample has tens of thousands of distinct CDR3 sequences, roughly 9.5% seen once; the top ten hold 1.5% to 2%. Source material: PBMCs. The receptors were sampled from a man aged 50 or older in good health.

This clonotype has ten or more counts. The rearrangement links TRBV6-2 or TRBV6-3 to TRBJ1-5, with 9 bases matching TRBD1. There are 17 residues in the CDR3. Trimming at V came to 0 bases and at J to 1 base, leaving 4 bases not matched to a gene. Germline CDR1 MNHEY, CDR2 SVGEGT. CDR3 DNA sequence: TGTGCCAGCAGTTACTCCCCCGGACAGGGGAGCAATCAGCCCCAGCATTTT. It specifies CASSYSPGQGSNQPQHF.

At least ten counts were recorded for this clonotype. The chain combines TRBV12-3 or TRBV12-4 with TRBJ1-4; 7 nucleotides agree with TRBD1. CDR3 length: 13 amino acids. The V segment lost 5 bases and the J segment 15 bases; nucleotides outside the gene matches: 12. The CDR3 region has the DNA TGTGCCAGCAGTCTGCGTCTGGGGACAGAGTTGTTTTTT. It translates to CASSLRLGTELFF.

This clonotype was seen ten or more times. The V and J genes are TRBV5-1 and TRBJ1-5, with a tentative D call TRBD1 (6 bases). This CDR3 comprises 14 residues. Germline V gene sequence: CDR1 SGHRS, CDR2 YFSETQ. The ends were cut back, 3 bases at V and 3 bases at J, with 10 bases in the middle. CDR3 nucleotides: TGCGCCAGCAGCTCCGGACAGATCAATCAGCCCCAGCATTTT. It translates to CASSSGQINQPQHF.

This clonotype was picked up many times. The chain carries TRBV21-1 and TRBJ1-4; TRBD1 is taken as the D call from the table, unchecked against the DNA. TRBV21-1 is labeled a pseudogene. This CDR3 region has 14 residues. CDR3 sequence (DNA): TGTGCCAGCAGGTGCGGGACAGTTAATGAAAAACTGTTTTTT. Protein product: CASRCGTVNEKLFF.

This clonotype was counted at least ten times. The chain uses TRBV20-1 and TRBJ1-1; perhaps TRBD1 as D (5 bases). This CDR3 is 15 amino acids long. Germline lookup yields CDR1 DFQATT and CDR2 SNEGSKA (reference sequence). Deletions cut 0 bases from V and 3 bases from J, with 14 bases between. The CDR3 reads CSARDMGGGDTEAFF. CDR3 in DNA: TGCAGTGCTAGAGATATGGGGGGAGGAGACACTGAAGCTTTCTTT.

This clonotype was seen more than once but under ten times. The genes are TRBV28 and TRBJ2-1, with 8 bases that match TRBD2. CDR1 MDHEN and CDR2 SYDVKM come from the germline V gene. Germline trimming cut 7 bases from V and 5 bases from J; bases unmatched to any gene: 7. This CDR3 spans 14 amino acids. The CDR3 region is CASITGGADNEQFF. The CDR3 DNA reads TGTGCCAGCATCACGGGAGGGGCCGACAATGAGCAGTTCTTC.

This clonotype showed up many times. The chain links TRBV18 to TRBJ2-7, with D unresolved. The CDR3 extends over 15 amino acids. Trimming took off 3 bases at V and 6 bases at J, with 18 bases between the two ends. From germline, CDR1 is KGHSH and CDR2 LQKENI. The CDR3, as DNA: TGTGCCAGCTCACCCGGACGTACTCTAGGTTCCGAGCAGTACTTC. Protein: CASSPGRTLGSEQYF.

The table lists this clonotype with many counts. The rearrangement joins TRBV29-1 to TRBJ2-1; D is unclear. Trimming removed 5 bases from V and 6 bases from J, with 14 bases in between. The CDR3 is made up of 13 amino acids. CDR1 and CDR2 (germline): SQVTM, ANQGSEA. The CDR3 reads CSVRNPPLNEQFF. The CDR3 DNA reads as TGCAGCGTTCGAAATCCCCCCCTCAATGAGCAGTTCTTC.

This clonotype was seen at least ten times. The chain recombines TRBV5-1 with TRBJ2-2; maybe TRBD2 (6 bases). Trimming left V 2 bases short and J 5 bases short, with 10 bases between. The CDR3 spans 14 residues. The germline CDR1 and CDR2 sequences are SGHRS and YFSETQ. In DNA form, the CDR3 reads TGCGCCAGCAGCTTTGCGGGAAAGACCGGGGAGCTGTTTTTT. Translation gives CASSFAGKTGELFF.

The V and J genes are TRBV18 and TRBJ2-7; D remains ambiguous. Trimming cost V 4 bases and J 2 bases, with 12 bases left between them. Germline assignment: CDR1 KGHSH and CDR2 LQKENI. The CDR3 loop spans 14 amino acids. For the CDR3, the DNA is TGTGCCAGCTCACTGGGTCGGGTGCCCTACGAGCAGTACTTC. This encodes CASSLGRVPYEQYF. Together with reference TRBV18 and TRBJ2-7, the CDR3 gives the full variable domain: NAGVMQNPRHLVRRRGQEARLRCSPMKGHSHVYWYRQLPEEGLKFMVYLQKENIIDESGMPKERFSAEFPKEGPSILRIQQVVRGDSAAYFCASSLGRVPYEQYFGPGTRLTVT.

This clonotype was seen many times. The chain has TRBV3-1 and TRBJ2-5; D is tentatively TRBD1 or TRBD2 (5 bases each). Trimming took off 4 bases at V and 7 bases at J, with 7 bases between the two ends. CDR1 is LGHDT, CDR2 YNNKEL, per germline (reference sequence). The CDR3 is 11 residues long. The CDR3 nucleotides are TGTGCCAGCAGCCCTGGGGGGACCCAGTACTTC. Protein: CASSPGGTQYF.

This clonotype came up many times. This sequence joins TRBV5-1 and TRBJ2-7; D is perhaps TRBD1 (6 bases). Germline loops: CDR1 SGHRS, CDR2 YFSETQ. This CDR3 comprises 13 residues. V dropped 3 bases and J dropped 5 bases, with 12 bases sitting between them. The CDR3 DNA sequence: TGCGCCAGCAGCTCTCCCGGGACAAACGAGCAGTACTTC. Encoded protein: CASSSPGTNEQYF.